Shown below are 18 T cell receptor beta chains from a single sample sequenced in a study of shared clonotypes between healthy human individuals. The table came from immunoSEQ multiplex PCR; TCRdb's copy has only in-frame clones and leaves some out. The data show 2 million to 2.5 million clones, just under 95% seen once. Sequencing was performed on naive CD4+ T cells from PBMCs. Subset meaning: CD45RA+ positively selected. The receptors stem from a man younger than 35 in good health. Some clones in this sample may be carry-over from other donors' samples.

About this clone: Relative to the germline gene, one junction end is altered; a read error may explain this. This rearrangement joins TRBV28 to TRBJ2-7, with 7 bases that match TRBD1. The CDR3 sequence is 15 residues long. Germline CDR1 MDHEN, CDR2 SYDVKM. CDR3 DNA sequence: TGTGCCAGCAGTCTAATCCCGGGACAGTCCTGCGAGCAGTACTTC. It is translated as CASSLIPGQSCEQYF.

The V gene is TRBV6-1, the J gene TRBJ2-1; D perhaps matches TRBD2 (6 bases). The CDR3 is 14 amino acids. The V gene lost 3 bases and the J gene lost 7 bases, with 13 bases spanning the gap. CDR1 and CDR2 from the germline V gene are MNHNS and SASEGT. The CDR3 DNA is TGTGCCAGCAGTGAGGGGGGAAACAGAAATGAGCAGTTCTTC. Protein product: CASSEGGNRNEQFF.

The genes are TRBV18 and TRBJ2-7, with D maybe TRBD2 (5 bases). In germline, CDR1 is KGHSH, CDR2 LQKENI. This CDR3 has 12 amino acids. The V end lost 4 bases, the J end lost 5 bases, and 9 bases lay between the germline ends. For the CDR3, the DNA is TGTGCCAGCTCACGAGGGCCGGACGAGCAGTACTTC. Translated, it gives CASSRGPDEQYF.

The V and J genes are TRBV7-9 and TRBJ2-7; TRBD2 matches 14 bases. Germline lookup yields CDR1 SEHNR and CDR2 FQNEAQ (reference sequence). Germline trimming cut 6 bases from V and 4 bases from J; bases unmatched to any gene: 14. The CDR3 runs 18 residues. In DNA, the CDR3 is TGTGCCAGCAGTTTTTTGCCCGGGACTAGCGGGAGAATGTACGAGCAGTACTTC. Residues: CASSFLPGTSGRMYEQYF.

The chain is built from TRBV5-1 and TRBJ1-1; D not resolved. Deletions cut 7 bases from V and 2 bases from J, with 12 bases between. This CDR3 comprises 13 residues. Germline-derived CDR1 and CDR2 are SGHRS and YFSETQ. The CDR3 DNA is TGCGCCAGCCCTAGGACTCTTAACACTGAAGCTTTCTTT. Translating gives CASPRTLNTEAFF.

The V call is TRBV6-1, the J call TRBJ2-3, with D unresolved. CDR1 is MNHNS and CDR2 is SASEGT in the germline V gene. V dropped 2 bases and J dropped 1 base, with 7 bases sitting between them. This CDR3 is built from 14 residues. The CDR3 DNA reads TGTGCCAGCAGTGAAAATCCTGGCACAGATACGCAGTATTTT. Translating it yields CASSENPGTDTQYF.

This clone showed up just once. DNA of the CDR3: TGTGCCAGCAGCCCCCGGGACTTGAACACAGATACGCAGTATTTT. The encoded protein is CASSPRDLNTDTQYF. The chain carries TRBV7-3 and TRBJ2-3; weak D call: TRBD2 (6 bases). The CDR3 spans 15 residues. Germline V lookup: CDR1 SGHTA, CDR2 FQGTGA. V gave up 5 bases and J gave up 2 bases, with 14 bases separating them.

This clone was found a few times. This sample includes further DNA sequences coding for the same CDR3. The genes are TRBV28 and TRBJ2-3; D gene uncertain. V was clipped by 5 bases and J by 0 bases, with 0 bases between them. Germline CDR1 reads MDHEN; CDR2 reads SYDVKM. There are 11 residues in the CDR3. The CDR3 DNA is TGTGCCAGCAGTAGCACAGATACGCAGTATTTT. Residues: CASSSTDTQYF.

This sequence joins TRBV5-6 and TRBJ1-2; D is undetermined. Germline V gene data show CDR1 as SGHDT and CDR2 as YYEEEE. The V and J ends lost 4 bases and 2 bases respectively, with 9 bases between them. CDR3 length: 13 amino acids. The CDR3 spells CASSPRVNYGYTF. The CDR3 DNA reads TGTGCCAGCAGCCCACGAGTGAACTATGGCTACACCTTC.

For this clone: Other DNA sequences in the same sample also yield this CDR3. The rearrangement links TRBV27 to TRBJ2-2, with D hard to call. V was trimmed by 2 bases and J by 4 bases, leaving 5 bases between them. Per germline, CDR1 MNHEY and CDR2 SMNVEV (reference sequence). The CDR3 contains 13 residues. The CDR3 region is CASSLVGTGELFF. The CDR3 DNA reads TGTGCCAGCAGTTTAGTAGGCACCGGGGAGCTGTTTTTT.

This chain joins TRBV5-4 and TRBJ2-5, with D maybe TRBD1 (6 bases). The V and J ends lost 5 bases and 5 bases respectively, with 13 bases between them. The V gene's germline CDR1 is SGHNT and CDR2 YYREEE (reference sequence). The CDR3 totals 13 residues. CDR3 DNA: TGTGCCAGCAGGTACAGGGTGCAGGAGACCCAGTACTTC. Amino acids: CASRYRVQETQYF.

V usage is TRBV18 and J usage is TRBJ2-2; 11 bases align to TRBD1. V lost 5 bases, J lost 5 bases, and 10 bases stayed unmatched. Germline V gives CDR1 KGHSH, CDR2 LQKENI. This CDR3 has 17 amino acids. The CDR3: CASSSTTGTGGTGELFF. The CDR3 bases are TGTGCCAGCTCATCCACGACCGGGACAGGGGGGACCGGGGAGCTGTTTTTT.

CDR3 sequence reads: CASGLVEDEQFF. The CDR3 DNA reads TGTGCTAGTGGTTTGGTAGAGGATGAGCAGTTCTTC. The chain couples TRBV12-5 to TRBJ2-1; D gene uncertain. The CDR3 is made up of 12 amino acids. V was shortened by 0 bases and J by 8 bases, with 5 bases between the two germline ends. The germline V gene encodes CDR1 LGHNT and CDR2 FRNRAP.

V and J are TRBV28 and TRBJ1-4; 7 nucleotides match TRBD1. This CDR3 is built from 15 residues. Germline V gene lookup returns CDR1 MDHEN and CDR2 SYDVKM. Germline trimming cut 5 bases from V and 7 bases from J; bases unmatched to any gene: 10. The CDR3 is CASSIRQGGSEKLFF. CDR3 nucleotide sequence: TGTGCCAGCAGTATACGACAGGGAGGGAGTGAAAAACTGTTTTTT.

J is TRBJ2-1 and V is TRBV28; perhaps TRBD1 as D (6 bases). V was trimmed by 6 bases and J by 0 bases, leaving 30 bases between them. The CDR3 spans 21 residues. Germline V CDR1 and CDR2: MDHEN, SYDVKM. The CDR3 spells CASSTREGTPKGQSSYNEQFF. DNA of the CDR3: TGTGCCAGCAGCACCCGCGAAGGGACACCCAAGGGACAAAGCTCCTACAATGAGCAGTTCTTC. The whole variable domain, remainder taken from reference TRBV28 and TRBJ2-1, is DVKVTQSSRYLVKRTGEKVFLECVQDMDHENMFWYRQDPGLGLRLIYFSYDVKMKEKGDIPEGYSVSREKKERFSLILESASTNQTSMYLCASSTREGTPKGQSSYNEQFFGPGTRLTVL.

CDR3 DNA: TGCAGCGTTGGGGGGCTGAGAACTGAAGCTTTCTTT. Its translation is CSVGGLRTEAFF. The rearrangement uses TRBV29-1 and TRBJ1-1, with D perhaps TRBD1 (6 bases). Germline V gene sequence: CDR1 SQVTM, CDR2 ANQGSEA. Trimming took 4 bases from V and 5 from J, leaving 11 bases between them. The CDR3 has 12 amino acids.

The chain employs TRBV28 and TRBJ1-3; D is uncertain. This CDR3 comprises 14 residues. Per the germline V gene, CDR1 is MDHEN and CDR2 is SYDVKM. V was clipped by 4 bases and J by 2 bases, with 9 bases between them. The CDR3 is CASSSLATGNTIYF. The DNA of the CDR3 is TGTGCCAGCAGTTCCCTAGCAACTGGAAACACCATATATTTT.

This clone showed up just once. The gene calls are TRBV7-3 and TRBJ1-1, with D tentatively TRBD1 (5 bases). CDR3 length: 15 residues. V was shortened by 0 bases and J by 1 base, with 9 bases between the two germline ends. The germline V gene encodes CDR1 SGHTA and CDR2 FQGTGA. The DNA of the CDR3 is TGTGCCAGCAGCTTAACCACAGGTTGGAACACTGAAGCTTTCTTT. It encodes CASSLTTGWNTEAFF. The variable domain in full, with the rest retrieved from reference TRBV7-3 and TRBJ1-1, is GAGVSQTPSNKVTEKGKYVELRCDPISGHTALYWYRQSLGQGPEFLIYFQGTGAADDSGLPNDRFFAVRPEGSVSTLKIQRTERGDSAVYLCASSLTTGWNTEAFFGQGTRLTVV.